Below, 23 T cell receptor beta chains from the same sample are listed, as sequenced in a study of blood T cells in healthy people across ages. Through a sample-barcoded 5' primer and a J-beta primer mix, a second PCR was run for about 6 to 11 cycles. Each CDR3 protein gets one entry after TCRdb re-called the 5' RACE reads with MiXCR. The sample lists 1.5 million to 2 million distinct CDR3 sequences, around 42% seen once, with more than 20% in the top ten. The specimen was blood. The receptors derive from a human donor in good health.

This clonotype was seen only a few times. The chain carries TRBV6-6 and TRBJ2-7; 10 nucleotides align to TRBD2. The CDR3 is made up of 16 amino acids. The V gene's germline CDR1 is MNHNY and CDR2 SVGAGI (reference sequence). J was trimmed by 2 bases and V by 3 bases; bases with no gene match: 7. The CDR3 DNA sequence: TGTGCCAGCAGTTATCTTAGCGGGGGGCTTGCCTACGAGCAGTACTTC. This encodes CASSYLSGGLAYEQYF.

V and J are TRBV18 and TRBJ2-1; D not resolved. V dropped 5 bases and J dropped 0 bases, with 14 bases sitting between them. The CDR3 is 16 residues long. Germline CDR1 and CDR2: KGHSH and LQKENI. DNA for the CDR3: TGTGCCAGCTCAAACCACCCGGGTCCCTCCTACAATGAGCAGTTCTTC. It yields the protein CASSNHPGPSYNEQFF.

Only a few counts were recorded for this clonotype. V is TRBV28 and J is TRBJ2-1, with TRBD1 matching over 10 bases. This CDR3 contains 15 residues. Unmatched junction bases numbered 10, after V lost 6 bases and J lost 8 bases. Germline values: CDR1 MDHEN, CDR2 SYDVKM. The CDR3 sequence: CASRPIDRGLDEQFF. CDR3 nucleotide sequence: TGTGCCAGCAGACCAATCGACAGGGGGCTGGATGAGCAGTTCTTC.

This clonotype was recorded once. This chain uses TRBV5-1 with TRBJ1-4; 7 nucleotides match TRBD1. Trimming at V came to 3 bases and at J to 4 bases, leaving 6 bases not matched to a gene. The CDR3 length is 15 residues. Looked up from germline, CDR1 is SGHRS and CDR2 is YFSETQ. CDR3 in DNA: TGCGCCAGCAGCTGGATGGGACAGATTAATGAAAAACTGTTTTTT. It specifies CASSWMGQINEKLFF.

The rearrangement joins TRBV6-2 or TRBV6-3 to TRBJ2-4; D remains ambiguous. The DNA end favors TRBJ2-7, so the J call may be wrong. This CDR3 has 17 amino acids. Looked up from germline, CDR1 is MNHEY and CDR2 is SVGEGT. CDR3 DNA: TGTGCCAGCGGTAGAGCCGGGTCCCAATATGTTTCCTACGAGCAGTACTTC. It codes for CASGRAGSQYVSYEQYF.

The chain has TRBV3-1 and TRBJ1-1; D unclear. The V end was cut by 0 bases, the J end by 7 bases, with 9 bases between. Germline loops: CDR1 LGHDT, CDR2 YNNKEL (reference sequence). CDR3 size: 13 residues. The CDR3 is CASSQDRRREAFF. Written as DNA, the CDR3 is TGTGCCAGCAGCCAAGACCGTCGACGTGAAGCTTTCTTT.

As for this clonotype: The junction does not match germline at one end; this may be a read error. The J gene is TRBJ2-7, the V gene TRBV7-8; TRBD2 might be the D (5 bases). The length of the CDR3 is 13 residues. Germline V gene data show CDR1 as SGHVS and CDR2 as FQNEAQ. CDR3 coding DNA: TGTCCCAGCAGCCTGGAGGCGATCCACGAGCAGTACTTC. Protein: CPSSLEAIHEQYF.

For this clonotype: Compared with germline, one end of the junction differs, possibly owing to a read error. The rearrangement uses TRBV9 and TRBJ2-6; TRBD2 agrees at 8 bases. CDR1 is SGDLS and CDR2 is YYNGEE in the germline V gene. The CDR3 totals 18 residues. The CDR3 loop is CAGSVGPGGNSGANVLTF. In nucleotides, the CDR3 is TGTGCCGGCAGCGTAGGACCGGGAGGGAACTCTGGGGCCAACGTCCTGACTTTC.

This sequence joins TRBV7-9 and TRBJ2-3, with TRBD2 matching over 8 bases. Per the germline V gene, CDR1 is SEHNR and CDR2 is FQNEAQ (reference sequence). V trimming: 4 bases; J trimming: 4 bases; junction bases outside the gene matches: 4. The CDR3 is 14 amino acids. CDR3 amino acids: CASSSAGEADTQYF. The CDR3 region has the DNA TGTGCCAGCAGCTCAGCGGGGGAGGCAGATACGCAGTATTTT.

This clonotype showed up many times. V gene TRBV7-2 combines with J gene TRBJ2-7; weak D call: TRBD2 (5 bases). This CDR3 spans 13 amino acids. Deletions cut 2 bases from V and 4 bases from J, with 9 bases between. Per the germline V gene, CDR1 is SGHTA and CDR2 is FQGNSA. Here the CDR3 reads CASSLIRGYEQYF. The CDR3 coding sequence is TGTGCCAGCAGCTTAATCCGCGGGTACGAGCAGTACTTC.

The chain is built from TRBV4-2 and TRBJ2-1; the D is unclear. The V gene lost 1 base and the J gene lost 3 bases, with 13 bases spanning the gap. The CDR3 length is 16 residues. Germline values: CDR1 LGHNA, CDR2 YNFKEQ. The chain's CDR3 is CASSQGAQSFYNEQFF. In DNA, the CDR3 is TGTGCCAGCAGCCAAGGGGCCCAGAGCTTCTACAATGAGCAGTTCTTC.

The gene calls are TRBV20-1 and TRBJ2-1, with D unresolved. The V and J ends lost 6 bases and 4 bases respectively, with 13 bases between them. Germline loops: CDR1 DFQATT, CDR2 SNEGSKA (reference sequence). The CDR3 is 13 residues long. The CDR3: CSARHERYNEQFF. In DNA, the CDR3 is TGCAGTGCCAGACATGAAAGGTACAATGAGCAGTTCTTC.

This sequence joins TRBV12-3 or TRBV12-4 and TRBJ2-7; D may be TRBD2 (5 bases). The CDR3 spans 14 residues. V dropped 0 bases and J dropped 3 bases, with 9 bases sitting between them. CDR3 sequence reads: CASSLAGSHYEQYF. The CDR3 DNA sequence: TGTGCCAGCAGTTTAGCAGGGAGTCACTACGAGCAGTACTTC.

This clonotype was counted between two and nine times. This chain's CDR3 is CASSIRMGRGNQPQHF. The CDR3 DNA reads as TGTGCCAGCAGTATCCGGATGGGACGGGGAAATCAGCCCCAGCATTTT. The V call is TRBV6-1, the J call TRBJ1-5, with D maybe TRBD1 (5 bases). This CDR3 region has 16 residues. Trimming cost V 5 bases and J 4 bases, with 18 bases left between them. Germline CDR1 is MNHNS and CDR2 is SASEGT.

V is TRBV9 and J is TRBJ1-2; D remains ambiguous. V was cut by 1 base and J by 7 bases, with 11 bases left in between. CDR1 is SGDLS, CDR2 YYNGEE, per germline. The CDR3 is 13 amino acids. The CDR3 loop reads CASSVSGRAGYTF. CDR3 nucleotides: TGTGCCAGCAGCGTAAGTGGTAGGGCTGGCTACACCTTC.

This clonotype was picked up a small number of times. This chain connects TRBV20-1 to TRBJ1-1, with TRBD1 as a possible D gene (6 bases). Germline CDR1 and CDR2: DFQATT and SNEGSKA (reference sequence). V was shortened by 6 bases and J by 11 bases, with 22 bases between the two germline ends. The CDR3 consists of 13 residues. CDR3 sequence (DNA): TGCAGTGCCCCTCGGCCGGGGGCGAGGTCCGCTTTCTTT. Protein sequence: CSAPRPGARSAFF.

There are a few counts of this clonotype. The chain couples TRBV5-5 to TRBJ2-3; 10 bases fit TRBD2. The junction had 9 bases not matched to a gene; V was cut back by 4 bases and J by 4 bases. The CDR3 contains 16 residues. Per the germline V gene, CDR1 is SGHKS and CDR2 is YYEKEE (reference sequence). The CDR3 reads CASSLRGLASADTQYF. The CDR3 DNA reads as TGTGCCAGCAGCCTCCGGGGACTAGCGTCCGCAGATACGCAGTATTTT.

A few counts support this clonotype. The chain couples TRBV6-5 to TRBJ2-1, with TRBD1 matching over 8 bases. This CDR3 has 15 residues. Germline-derived CDR1 and CDR2 are MNHEY and SVGAGI. With V trimmed by 0 bases and J by 9 bases, 7 bases remained unmatched. CDR3 bases: TGTGCCAGCAGTTACTCCAAGGACAGGGCCCGTGAGCAGTTCTTC. Its translation is CASSYSKDRAREQFF.

This clonotype was detected only a few times. This chain uses TRBV7-2 with TRBJ2-3; no clear D. CDR1 SGHTA and CDR2 FQGNSA come from the germline V gene. The length of the CDR3 is 16 residues. Between the trimmed V and J ends, which lost 5 bases and 0 bases, there was a span of 15 bases. The CDR3 is CASSPGLGRSTDTQYF. CDR3 nucleotide sequence: TGTGCCAGCAGCCCCGGGCTGGGTCGGAGCACAGATACGCAGTATTTT. The full variable domain, rest sourced from reference TRBV7-2 and TRBJ2-3, is GAGVSQSPSNKVTEKGKDVELRCDPISGHTALYWYRQSLGQGLEFLIYFQGNSAPDKSGLPSDRFSAERTGGSVSTLTIQRTQQEDSAVYLCASSPGLGRSTDTQYFGPGTRLTVL.

This clonotype came up a few times. The chain couples TRBV5-1 to TRBJ1-3; TRBD1 might be the D (5 bases). This CDR3 has 16 amino acids. Per germline, CDR1 SGHRS and CDR2 YFSETQ. Between the trimmed V and J ends, which lost 0 bases and 0 bases, there was a span of 10 bases. This CDR3 reads CASSLATGTSGNTIYF. In nucleotides, the CDR3 is TGCGCCAGCAGCTTGGCTACCGGGACCTCTGGAAACACCATATATTTT.

J is TRBJ2-7 and V is TRBV10-3, with D possibly being TRBD1 (6 bases). The V end lost 7 bases, the J end lost 3 bases, and 16 bases lay between the germline ends. The CDR3 contains 14 residues. Germline-derived CDR1 and CDR2 are ENHRY and SYGVKD. This CDR3 is CAITPDRPSYEQYF. The CDR3 DNA reads as TGTGCCATCACCCCAGACAGGCCAAGCTACGAGCAGTACTTC.

The V gene is TRBV15, the J gene TRBJ2-1; the D gene could be TRBD1 or TRBD2 (5 bases each). The germline gives CDR1 LNHNV, CDR2 YYDKDF (reference sequence). The ends were cut back, 5 bases at V and 4 bases at J, with 9 bases in the middle. The CDR3 loop spans 13 amino acids. This CDR3 reads CATSSGAYNEQFF. The DNA of the CDR3 is TGTGCCACCAGCTCCGGGGCTTACAATGAGCAGTTCTTC.

The chain joins TRBV2 to TRBJ2-7; possibly TRBD1 for D (5 bases). CDR1 SNHLY and CDR2 FYNNEI come from the germline V gene. V lost 8 bases to trimming and J lost 4 bases, with 18 bases between them. The CDR3 is 14 residues long. The CDR3, as DNA: TGTGCCAGCGGCCGCATGACAGCTCCTTACGAGCAGTACTTC. This encodes CASGRMTAPYEQYF.